This T cell receptor beta chain appears in the sequencing data of a study of shared clonotypes between healthy human individuals. Overall study context: The study enrolled a couple of women and a few men aged 18 to 49. The study, taken as a whole, reports: The generation probabilities recorded for non-shared clonotypes fell below those of clonotypes shared by all four donors. It was only blood that was sampled, and tissue repertoires likely differ.

CD45RO-negative cells were positively selected for CCR7, leaving out terminally differentiated effector memory CD45RA+ cells. The data were produced by immunoSEQ multiplex PCR, yet TCRdb's version contains in-frame clones alone and is incomplete. Of some 2 million clones listed, about 95% are singletons. Comment on this clone: Its cognate antigen is unknown. One junction end does not reproduce the germline sequence, and a read error may be involved.

The CDR3 is 16 amino acids. Germline CDR1 reads MDHEN; CDR2 reads SYDVKM. This TCR was recovered from a man between 18 and 29 years old in good health. The sequenced material came from naive CD8+ T cells sorted from blood. This sequence joins TRBV28 and TRBJ2-2; weak D call: TRBD1 (5 bases). CDR3 sequence reads: CASGLSAGSNTGELFF. DNA for the CDR3: TGTGCCAGCGGTTTATCCGCAGGGTCAAACACCGGGGAGCTGTTTTTT.